This passage covers 24 T cell receptor beta chains from one sample sequenced in a study of blood T cell repertoires in COVID-19. Using immunoSEQ multiplex PCR, the repertoire was profiled, and TCRdb retains in-frame clones only, with some absent. The profile shows 35,000 to 50,000 clones, approximately 80% of them singletons. The sequenced sample consisted of peripheral blood. These receptors all stem from a man aged 70-80 years with active or convalescent COVID-19.

Here the CDR3 DNA reads TGCGCCAGCAGCCCCAGACAGGTATTAGACATTCAGTACTTC. Translated: CASSPRQVLDIQYF. The V and J genes are TRBV4-1 and TRBJ2-4; maybe TRBD1 (6 bases). Germline V gene lookup returns CDR1 MGHRA and CDR2 YSYEKL. The CDR3 loop spans 14 amino acids. With 4 bases removed from V and 8 bases from J, the gap between germline ends came to 15 bases.

The rearrangement joins TRBV4-1 to TRBJ2-5, with D possibly TRBD2 on 6 matching bases. The germline CDR1 and CDR2 sequences are MGHRA and YSYEKL. Trimming took 6 bases from V and 5 from J, leaving 19 bases between them. The CDR3 has 15 amino acids. This chain's CDR3 is CASSPRDGRGETQYF. The CDR3, as DNA: TGCGCCAGCAGTCCACGGGACGGTCGGGGGGAGACCCAGTACTTC.

The genes are TRBV6-5 and TRBJ2-7; 9 bases agree with TRBD1. Losses at the gene ends were 5 bases for V and 9 bases for J; bases not matched to a gene: 8. The CDR3 loop spans 13 amino acids. Germline V gene data show CDR1 as MNHEY and CDR2 as SVGAGI. The CDR3 DNA reads TGTGCCAGCAGTCCGGGACAGGGCCCTCGGCAGTACTTC. Translated, it gives CASSPGQGPRQYF.

The chain is built from TRBV30 and TRBJ2-4; a weak D match, TRBD1 (6 bases). The germline V and J ends were trimmed by 7 bases and 2 bases, with 9 bases remaining between them. CDR3 size: 12 residues. Germline CDR1 reads GTSNPN; CDR2 reads SVGIG (reference sequence). CDR3 nucleotides: TGTGCCTCTGACAGGTCCAAAAACATTCAGTACTTC. It translates to CASDRSKNIQYF.

The CDR3 coding sequence is TGCGCCAGCAGCTTGAGAAGCGGGCGCACAGATACGCAGTATTTT. Amino acid sequence: CASSLRSGRTDTQYF. V gene TRBV5-1 combines with J gene TRBJ2-3; possible D gene TRBD2, 6 bases. CDR3 length: 15 amino acids. Per the germline V gene, CDR1 is SGHRS and CDR2 is YFSETQ. The germline V and J ends were trimmed by 1 base and 1 base, with 10 bases remaining between them.

The genes are TRBV2 and TRBJ1-1, with 8 bases matching TRBD1. CDR1 and CDR2 (germline): SNHLY, FYNNEI. With 4 bases clipped from V and 6 bases from J, the junction kept 7 bases outside the gene matches. The length of the CDR3 is 14 residues. CDR3 nucleotides: TGTGCCAGCAGTGTTGGCAGGGGGCGGTCTGAAGCTTTCTTT. Amino acid sequence: CASSVGRGRSEAFF.

V is TRBV15 and J is TRBJ2-7; perhaps TRBD2 as D (7 bases). CDR1 and CDR2 from the germline V gene are LNHNV and YYDKDF (reference sequence). V lost 2 bases, J lost 5 bases, and 19 bases lay in between. The CDR3 totals 16 residues. CDR3 nucleotide sequence: TGTGCCACCAGCAGACCAGGGGCGGGGGCAGTCCACGAGCAGTACTTC. Protein product: CATSRPGAGAVHEQYF.

The chain carries TRBV4-1 and TRBJ1-1, with TRBD1 matching over 8 bases. The CDR3 runs to 15 residues. With 3 bases clipped from V and 0 bases from J, the junction kept 3 bases outside the gene matches. Looked up from germline, CDR1 is MGHRA and CDR2 is YSYEKL. The CDR3 region is CASSQDRAMNTEAFF. As DNA, the CDR3 is TGCGCCAGCAGCCAGGACAGGGCGATGAACACTGAAGCTTTCTTT.

This rearrangement joins TRBV6-5 to TRBJ2-7; D gene unclear. There are 16 residues in the CDR3. Germline values: CDR1 MNHEY, CDR2 SVGAGI. Trimming shortened V by 0 bases and J by 3 bases, and 15 bases separated the two germline ends. CDR3 DNA: TGTGCCAGCAGTTACTCGATCACACAGTTCGACTACGAGCAGTACTTC. This codes for CASSYSITQFDYEQYF.

This clone appeared a few times. The chain uses TRBV13 and TRBJ2-1; D is perhaps TRBD1 (6 bases). Between the trimmed V and J ends, which lost 5 bases and 4 bases, there was a span of 24 bases. CDR3 length: 18 residues. Germline-derived CDR1 and CDR2 are PRHDT and FYEKMQ (reference sequence). The chain's CDR3 is CASSPSTTHRVGYNEQFF. CDR3 DNA sequence: TGTGCCAGCAGCCCCTCTACAACCCACAGGGTGGGTTACAATGAGCAGTTCTTC.

This clone was seen a handful of times. The gene calls are TRBV9 and TRBJ1-3; D possibly corresponds to TRBD1 (5 bases). The germline V and J ends were trimmed by 1 base and 2 bases, with 10 bases remaining between them. CDR3 size: 15 residues. Germline values: CDR1 SGDLS, CDR2 YYNGEE. CDR3: CASSVRGAAGNTIYF. CDR3 in DNA: TGTGCCAGCAGCGTACGTGGGGCGGCTGGAAACACCATATATTTT.

Only one count was recorded for this clone. J is TRBJ2-4 and V is TRBV3-1 (or the pseudogene TRBV3-2), with 11 positions matching TRBD2. This CDR3 is built from 16 residues. Losses at the gene ends were 4 bases for V and 6 bases for J; bases not matched to a gene: 8. Looked up from germline, CDR1 is LGHDT and CDR2 is YNNKEL (reference sequence). In DNA, the CDR3 is TGTGCCAGCAGCCGACCACTAGCGGGGGAATTAAACATTCAGTACTTC. The encoded protein is CASSRPLAGELNIQYF.

The CDR3 coding sequence is TGTGCCAGCAGCTTAGGTATCGCGGGCCCAGGGAGGGACATTCAGTACTTC. Translating gives CASSLGIAGPGRDIQYF. The V call is TRBV7-9, the J call TRBJ2-4; 7 bases match TRBD2. The V gene end was trimmed by 1 base and the J gene end by 8 bases; junction bases not matched to a gene: 14. The CDR3 loop spans 17 amino acids. CDR1 and CDR2 (germline): SEHNR, FQNEAQ (reference sequence).

The rearrangement uses TRBV25-1 and TRBJ2-7; maybe TRBD2 (6 bases). Germline-derived CDR1 and CDR2 are MGHDK and SYGVNS. V was shortened by 4 bases and J by 7 bases, with 14 bases between the two germline ends. CDR3 size: 13 residues. This chain's CDR3 is CASSAQSAGEQYF. The CDR3 DNA reads as TGTGCCAGCAGTGCCCAGTCCGCGGGGGAGCAGTACTTC.

CDR3 region: CASLTGWGVDTEAFF. The CDR3 nucleotides are TGTGCCAGCTTGACGGGGTGGGGGGTGGACACTGAAGCTTTCTTT. The chain links TRBV6-5 to TRBJ1-1, with D tentatively TRBD1 (5 bases). The germline gives CDR1 MNHEY, CDR2 SVGAGI. Trimming took 8 bases from V and 3 from J, leaving 19 bases between them. This CDR3 has 15 residues.

The chain links TRBV6-1 to TRBJ1-2; 8 bases agree with TRBD1. Per the germline V gene, CDR1 is MNHNS and CDR2 is SASEGT. V lost 5 bases and J lost 7; bases outside the gene matches: 9. CDR3 size: 14 residues. CDR3 in amino acids: CASSLTGVLGGYTF. The DNA of the CDR3 is TGTGCCAGCAGTCTGACAGGGGTTCTTGGTGGCTACACCTTC.

V usage is TRBV29-1 and J usage is TRBJ1-2; 7 bases match TRBD1. Germline V gene data show CDR1 as SQVTM and CDR2 as ANQGSEA. The CDR3 covers 13 residues. Trimming at V came to 4 bases and at J to 2 bases, leaving 4 bases not matched to a gene. CDR3 sequence: CSVGKQGNYGYTF. The CDR3 DNA is TGCAGCGTTGGAAAACAGGGGAACTATGGCTACACCTTC. The variable domain in full, with the rest retrieved from reference TRBV29-1 and TRBJ1-2, is SAVISQKPSRDICQRGTSLTIQCQVDSQVTMMFWYRQQPGQSLTLIATANQGSEATYESGFVIDKFPISRPNLTFSTLTVSNMSPEDSSIYLCSVGKQGNYGYTFGSGTRLTVV.

The J gene is TRBJ1-1, the V gene TRBV7-9; D uncertain. Trimming removed 4 bases at V and 1 base at J, with 4 bases between. Per germline, CDR1 SEHNR and CDR2 FQNEAQ (reference sequence). The CDR3 spans 12 residues. CDR3: CASSSQNTEAFF. The CDR3 DNA is TGTGCCAGCAGCTCACAGAACACTGAAGCTTTCTTT.

This clone showed up just a few times. This chain joins TRBV24-1 and TRBJ2-3; TRBD2 matches 7 bases. CDR3 length: 15 amino acids. The germline V gene has CDR1 KGHDR and CDR2 SFDVKD. The V gene end was trimmed by 5 bases and the J gene end by 5 bases; junction bases not matched to a gene: 9. In nucleotides, the CDR3 is TGTGCCACCAGTGGGGAGGGGATGGGGAAAGATACGCAGTATTTT. It yields the protein CATSGEGMGKDTQYF.

The chain couples TRBV28 to TRBJ1-2; 7 nucleotides agree with TRBD1. The CDR3 length is 12 residues. The V gene's germline CDR1 is MDHEN and CDR2 SYDVKM. With V trimmed by 5 bases and J by 6 bases, 3 bases remained unmatched. The CDR3 sequence is CASSGTEHGYTF. The CDR3 nucleotides are TGTGCCAGCAGTGGGACAGAGCATGGCTACACCTTC.

The chain combines TRBV7-9 with TRBJ1-4; D gene ambiguous. Trimming pared 1 base from V and 8 bases from J, leaving 11 bases between. This CDR3 comprises 14 residues. Germline V gene lookup returns CDR1 SEHNR and CDR2 FQNEAQ (reference sequence). The CDR3 spells CASSLVQSEEKLFF. The CDR3 nucleotides read TGTGCCAGCAGCTTAGTACAGTCGGAAGAAAAACTGTTTTTT.

The chain is built from TRBV11-2 and TRBJ2-5; TRBD2 aligns across 11 bases. V lost 1 base and J lost 7; bases outside the gene matches: 11. Germline CDR1 and CDR2: SGHAT and FQNNGV. The CDR3 runs 17 residues. The CDR3 spells CASSLVWVAGGVGTQYF. DNA of the CDR3: TGTGCCAGCAGCTTAGTCTGGGTAGCGGGGGGGGTCGGGACCCAGTACTTC.

This rearrangement joins TRBV9 to TRBJ1-4; D gene ambiguous. The V end lost 0 bases, the J end lost 0 bases, and 9 bases lay between the germline ends. Looked up from germline, CDR1 is SGDLS and CDR2 is YYNGEE. The CDR3 runs to 16 residues. The CDR3 bases are TGTGCCAGCAGCGTAGGATTACTTGCAACTAATGAAAAACTGTTTTTT. As protein: CASSVGLLATNEKLFF.

The chain carries TRBV28 and TRBJ2-6, with 12 bases that match TRBD1. Germline V lookup: CDR1 MDHEN, CDR2 SYDVKM. V was clipped by 4 bases and J by 1 base; unmatched bases: 8. The CDR3 is made up of 19 amino acids. The CDR3 coding sequence is TGTGCCAGCAGTTCTTCCCCGGGACAGGGGGCTTCTGGGGCCAACGTCCTGACTTTC. Amino acid sequence: CASSSSPGQGASGANVLTF.